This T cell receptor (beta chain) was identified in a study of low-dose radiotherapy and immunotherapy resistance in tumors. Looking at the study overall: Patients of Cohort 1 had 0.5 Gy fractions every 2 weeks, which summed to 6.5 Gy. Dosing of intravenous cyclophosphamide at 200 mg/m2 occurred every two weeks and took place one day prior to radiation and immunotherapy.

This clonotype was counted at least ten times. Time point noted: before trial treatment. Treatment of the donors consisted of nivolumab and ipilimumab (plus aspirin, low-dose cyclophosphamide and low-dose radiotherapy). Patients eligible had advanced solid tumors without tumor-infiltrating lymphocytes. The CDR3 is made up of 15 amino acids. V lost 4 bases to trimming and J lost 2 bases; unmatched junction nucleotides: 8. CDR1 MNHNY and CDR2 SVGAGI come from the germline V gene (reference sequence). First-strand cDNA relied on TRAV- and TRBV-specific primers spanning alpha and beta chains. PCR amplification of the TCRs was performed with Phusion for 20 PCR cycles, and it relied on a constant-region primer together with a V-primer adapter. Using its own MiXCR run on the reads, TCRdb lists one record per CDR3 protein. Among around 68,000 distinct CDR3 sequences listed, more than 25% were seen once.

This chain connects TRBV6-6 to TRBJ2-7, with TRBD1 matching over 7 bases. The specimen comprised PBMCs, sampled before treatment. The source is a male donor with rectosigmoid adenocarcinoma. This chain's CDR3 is CASSLGGGTAYEQYF. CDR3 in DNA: TGTGCCAGCAGTTTAGGGGGCGGAACTGCCTACGAGCAGTACTTC.